The T cell receptor (beta chain) described here comes from a study of shared clonotypes between healthy human individuals (TCRdb year 2020). In terms of the full investigation: The cohort comprised two women and a few men aged 18 to 49 years. Each donor's leukapheresis produced roughly between roughly 0.94 and 9.5 billion PBMCs. Libraries were prepared and TCR repertoires were sequenced by different laboratories using diverse techniques, in order to increase sequencing depth and limit assay-specific biases. To estimate repertoire size and how much clonotype sharing occurs between individuals, the study deeply sequenced the blood TCR repertoires of several healthy adults. Beyond this particular receptor, the publication reports: Only blood was sampled, and tissue TCR repertoires likely differ from those in blood. The small number of donors limited the genetic and exposure-history diversity represented. Pairwise subsampling led to the expectation that sequencing depth would affect the degree of clonotype sharing among donors.

Remarks on this clone: What this receptor recognizes is not known. The input lacks base qualities; no much larger clone sits a single base away.

V is reduced by 4 bases and J by 5 bases, leaving a spacing of 14 bases between them. Sequences MNHNY (CDR1) and SVGAGI (CDR2) are obtained from the germline V gene (reference sequence). Taken from cysteine to phenylalanine, the CDR3 has 14 residues. Only the CDR3 part of the read is kept: 42 bases, read in frame from the first base. Healthy HIV-negative adults with no recently reported acute infections or vaccinations were included as donors. Every donor was a Caucasian adult residing in Nashville, Tennessee, USA. For unsorted samples, tens of millions of PBMCs were counted and genomic DNA was extracted with the QIAamp DNA Blood Mini kit. Blood was obtained by leukapheresis, after which PBMCs were separated by Ficoll-Histopaque density gradient centrifugation and cryopreserved in liquid nitrogen vapor phase. Using the deep immunoSEQ assay, multiplex PCR amplified TCR CDR3 regions from genomic DNA. For each cell subset, the extracted genomic DNA was distributed evenly across all wells of several immunoSEQ 96-well plates, and each plate served as one replicate. For unsorted PBMC, each replicate PCR was loaded with about 300 ng genomic DNA, equivalent to tens of thousands of T cell genomes. Genomic DNA from unsorted PBMC was sequenced over ten immunoSEQ deep assay plates. Purified libraries were quantified with a Qubit 3.0 fluorometer, sized on a Bioanalyzer 2100, and re-quantified with the KAPA Library Quantification kit. Every immunoSEQ 96-well plate was sequenced on a separate single-read 150-cycle Illumina NextSeq 550 flow cell. The authors' analysis ran thus. Because the immunoSEQ output included only junctional sequences and no quality scores, the filtering could not be the same as the filtering used for full-length reads. Sequences were annotated with PyIR, a Python wrapper for IgBLAST v1.9, using IMGT germline references to assign V/J genes and CDR3. Reads with weak V/J assignments (E-value above 1e-6), missing CDR3, stop codons, out-of-frame junctions, or ambiguous translated residues were removed. V3J clonotypes were defined as sequences sharing the same inferred V gene, J gene, and CDR3 amino acid sequence. Percentage overlap between repertoires was calculated by dividing the number of shared unique clonotypes by the size of the smaller repertoire. Repertoire richness was assessed with RTK rarefaction, the Chao1 estimator, and Recon v2.1 estimates of unobserved clonotypes. In its TCRdb copy, this immuneACCESS table keeps in-frame sequences only and misses some clones. Where compared with another copy, unresolved V genes explain less than half of these, and the others have no known cause. V, J and clone size reflect that table, while D and trimming were determined from the DNA. This sample is represented by about 520,000 clones; around four fifths of them were singletons. 9.5% to 15% of the sample is held by the ten biggest clonotypes.

Recombination linked TRBV6-6 to TRBJ2-5; the D gene is perhaps TRBD1, from 6 matching bases. The source is a woman in her thirties or forties in good health. Some clones in this sample may be carry-over from other donors' samples. The sample taken for sequencing was PBMCs. The DNA sequence follows: TGTGCCAGCAGTTTTACAGGGTTTGGTGAGACCCAGTACTTC. Its protein product is CASSFTGFGETQYF.